These 5 T cell receptor beta chains originate from one sample sequenced in a study of blood T cells in healthy people across ages. Together with a sample-barcoded 5' primer, a J-beta primer mix was included in a second PCR lasting about 7 to 11 cycles. TCRdb re-derived calls from the 5' RACE reads in MiXCR, one entry per CDR3 protein. The top ten hold 20% to 25% of the sample, which has around 2 million distinct CDR3 sequences, about two fifths seen once. The sample consisted of blood. The source is a human donor in good health.

The V and J genes are TRBV11-3 and TRBJ1-2; D is unclear. Trimming took off 2 bases at V and 8 bases at J, with 12 bases between the two ends. Germline V gene sequence: CDR1 SGHNT, CDR2 YENEEA. The CDR3 loop spans 13 amino acids. The CDR3 protein is CASSLLASWGYTF. In DNA, the CDR3 is TGTGCCAGCAGCTTATTGGCGTCCTGGGGCTACACCTTC.

This clonotype appeared a few times. The CDR3 sequence: CASSFVRDSYEQYF. In nucleotides, the CDR3 is TGTGCCAGCAGCTTCGTCAGGGACTCGTACGAGCAGTACTTC. The rearrangement uses TRBV11-1 and TRBJ2-7; a weak D match, TRBD2 (6 bases). The V end lost 3 bases, the J end lost 4 bases, and 13 bases lay between the germline ends. Germline V gene sequence: CDR1 SGHAT, CDR2 FQDESV (reference sequence). The CDR3 runs to 14 residues.

This clonotype was recorded once. The chain carries TRBV7-3 and TRBJ1-6, with 10 bases that match TRBD1. The junction had 4 bases not matched to a gene; V was cut back by 2 bases and J by 9 bases. Per the germline V gene, CDR1 is SGHTA and CDR2 is FQGTGA. The length of the CDR3 is 15 residues. The CDR3 protein is CASSLGRDRGSPLHF. CDR3 DNA sequence: TGTGCCAGCAGCTTAGGGCGGGACAGGGGTTCACCCCTCCACTTT.

The chain couples TRBV20-1 to TRBJ2-7, with a possible D match to TRBD1 (5 bases). Deletions cut 0 bases from V and 2 bases from J, with 14 bases between. The germline V gene encodes CDR1 DFQATT and CDR2 SNEGSKA (reference sequence). This CDR3 region has 15 residues. The DNA of the CDR3 is TGCAGTGCTAGAGATAGGGGCGGCAGTCCCTACGAGCAGTACTTC. Protein: CSARDRGGSPYEQYF.

CDR3 amino acids: CASSIRQVTYNEQFF. The CDR3 nucleotides read TGTGCCAGCAGCATTCGACAGGTAACCTACAATGAGCAGTTCTTC. The chain is built from TRBV9 and TRBJ2-1; TRBD1 is a possible D gene (6 bases). V gave up 4 bases and J gave up 2 bases, with 13 bases separating them. The CDR3 extends over 15 amino acids. CDR1 SGDLS and CDR2 YYNGEE come from the germline V gene.